This T cell receptor (beta chain) appears in the sequencing data of a study of vaccination effects on CD4 cells after COVID-19. Sequenced by immunoSEQ multiplex PCR; TCRdb stores in-frame clones only, minus some. The data show about 64,000 clones, 70% to 85% seen once. This clone has just one count. Its antigen is as yet unknown. Subsequent to 10 days of culture, CD4+ T cells were isolated. The germline V gene has CDR1 MGHRA and CDR2 YSYEKL. Between the trimmed V and J ends, which lost 4 bases and 6 bases, there was a span of 13 bases. The CDR3 runs 14 residues. The receptor was isolated from a human donor who had a prior SARS-CoV-2 infection. V is TRBV4-1 and J is TRBJ2-1; D gene unclear. Source: CD4+ T cells from PBMCs cultured without peptide, taken before COVID-19 vaccination. The CDR3 loop reads CASSPADRPNEQFF. Here the CDR3 DNA reads TGCGCCAGCAGCCCGGCCGACCGTCCCAATGAGCAGTTCTTC.